The 29 T cell receptor beta chains presented below share a single source sample, sequenced in a study of T-cell memory formation after mild COVID-19. TCRdb fed the 5' RACE reads into MiXCR, producing one record per CDR3 protein. The table records tens of thousands of distinct CDR3 sequences, about 13% of them present only once. Sequenced: PBMCs or a T cell subset sorted from them (not recorded which). The receptor set was obtained from an adult woman who had mild COVID-19 (a few samples of this study predate the infection). Cell type and time point are not known.

This rearrangement joins TRBV19 to TRBJ1-1, with D possibly being TRBD1 (5 bases). V was cut by 10 bases and J by 0 bases, with 12 bases left in between. The CDR3 contains 13 residues. CDR1 LNHDA and CDR2 SQIVND come from the germline V gene (reference sequence). Written as DNA, the CDR3 is TGTGCCATGCGTGACAGCCTGAACACTGAAGCTTTCTTT. Encoded protein: CAMRDSLNTEAFF.

This clonotype occurred many times. The chain carries TRBV19 and TRBJ2-3; 7 bases are a match to TRBD1. Germline V CDR1 and CDR2: LNHDA, SQIVND (reference sequence). CDR3 length: 14 amino acids. Trimming at V came to 7 bases and at J to 7 bases, leaving 11 bases not matched to a gene. This CDR3 reads CASMGQGEGYTQYF. The CDR3 DNA sequence: TGTGCCAGTATGGGCCAGGGGGAAGGATATACGCAGTATTTT.

This chain uses TRBV3-1 with TRBJ2-3, with TRBD1 matching over 8 bases. Per germline, CDR1 LGHDT and CDR2 YNNKEL (reference sequence). The junction had 7 bases not matched to a gene; V was cut back by 4 bases and J by 1 base. CDR3 length: 16 amino acids. CDR3 nucleotide sequence: TGTGCCAGCAGCCGAGGACAGGGTGGTCGCACAGATACGCAGTATTTT. This codes for CASSRGQGGRTDTQYF.

This clonotype has at least ten counts. This chain links TRBV20-1 with TRBJ2-1; 7 positions agree with TRBD2. Germline V gene sequence: CDR1 DFQATT, CDR2 SNEGSKA (reference sequence). The CDR3 has 12 amino acids. The V gene end was trimmed by 6 bases and the J gene end by 6 bases; junction bases not matched to a gene: 5. The CDR3: CSAWTSPNEQFF. CDR3 bases: TGCAGTGCCTGGACTAGTCCCAATGAGCAGTTCTTC.

This clonotype was detected only a few times. V usage is TRBV7-6 and J usage is TRBJ2-2, with 7 bases fitting TRBD1. V was clipped by 10 bases and J by 3 bases; unmatched bases: 2. Germline CDR1 is SGHVS and CDR2 is FNYEAQ. This CDR3 has 12 residues. The CDR3 here is CAITGDTGELFF. The CDR3 bases are TGTGCCATAACAGGGGACACCGGGGAGCTGTTTTTT.

The rearrangement links TRBV12-3 or TRBV12-4 to TRBJ2-5, with TRBD1 matching 7 bases. Trimming removed 4 bases from V and 2 bases from J; junction bases left unmatched: 4. The CDR3 sequence is 14 residues long. This CDR3 reads CASSYTGVQETQYF. CDR3 bases: TGTGCCAGCAGTTACACAGGGGTTCAAGAGACCCAGTACTTC.

This chain uses TRBV6-1 with TRBJ2-3, with 9 bases matching TRBD1. The CDR3 has 15 residues. Germline V gene lookup returns CDR1 MNHNS and CDR2 SASEGT. The trim removed 2 bases at V and 5 bases at J, leaving 5 bases unmatched. The CDR3 region is CASSERTGEGDTQYF. CDR3 DNA: TGTGCCAGCAGTGAACGGACAGGGGAGGGAGATACGCAGTATTTT.

The sample holds a few counts of this clonotype. The chain couples TRBV5-5 to TRBJ1-1, with 9 positions matching TRBD1. Germline loops: CDR1 SGHKS, CDR2 YYEKEE (reference sequence). This CDR3 has 15 amino acids. V was pared by 4 bases and J by 1 base, with 5 bases of the junction left unmatched. Here the CDR3 reads CASSPPDRGNTEAFF. The CDR3 coding sequence is TGTGCCAGCAGCCCGCCGGACAGGGGGAACACTGAAGCTTTCTTT.

This clonotype showed up just a few times. The rearrangement uses TRBV20-1 and TRBJ2-7, with TRBD1 identical over 9 bases. This CDR3 is 14 amino acids long. The V segment lost 4 bases and the J segment 3 bases; nucleotides outside the gene matches: 7. Germline CDR1 reads DFQATT; CDR2 reads SNEGSKA (reference sequence). CDR3 protein: CSAKGRDRVYEQYF. In nucleotides, the CDR3 is TGCAGTGCTAAGGGCCGGGACAGGGTCTACGAGCAGTACTTC.

This clonotype was observed a few times. The chain joins TRBV7-3 to TRBJ2-3; 9 nucleotides match TRBD2. V was clipped by 5 bases and J by 6 bases; unmatched bases: 6. The CDR3 has 14 amino acids. From germline, CDR1 is SGHTA and CDR2 FQGTGA. The CDR3 loop reads CASSKAGGGDTQYF. DNA of the CDR3: TGTGCCAGCAGCAAAGCGGGAGGTGGGGATACGCAGTATTTT.

This clonotype was seen repeatedly, ten times or more. The V call is TRBV7-6, the J call TRBJ2-2; the D gene is possibly TRBD2 (6 bases). There are 14 residues in the CDR3. Trimming stripped 3 bases from V and 1 base from J, with 6 bases between. CDR1 and CDR2 (germline): SGHVS, FNYEAQ. CDR3 sequence: CASSLGGNTGELFF. CDR3 nucleotide sequence: TGTGCCAGCAGCTTGGGGGGGAACACCGGGGAGCTGTTTTTT. Complete variable domain (other parts from reference TRBV7-6 and TRBJ2-2): GAGVSQSPRYKVTKRGQDVALRCDPISGHVSLYWYRQALGQGPEFLTYFNYEAQQDKSGLPNDRFSAERPEGSISTLTIQRTEQRDSAMYRCASSLGGNTGELFFGEGSRLTVL.

This clonotype occurred a few times. CDR3 region: CSAEEIEAFF. DNA for the CDR3: TGCAGCGCTGAGGAGATTGAAGCTTTCTTT. The V and J genes are TRBV29-1 and TRBJ1-1; D not certain. Trimming cost V 7 bases and J 7 bases, with 10 bases left between them. The CDR3 spans 10 residues. Germline V gives CDR1 SQVTM, CDR2 ANQGSEA.

In its sample, this clonotype was seen many times. The V and J genes are TRBV19 and TRBJ1-1; D call uncertain. V lost 6 bases, J lost 1 base, and 6 bases lay in between. Germline V gene sequence: CDR1 LNHDA, CDR2 SQIVND (reference sequence). The CDR3 sequence is 12 residues long. CDR3 residues: CASSPQNTEAFF. The CDR3 DNA reads TGTGCCAGTAGCCCCCAGAACACTGAAGCTTTCTTT.

This clonotype was detected a few times. CDR3 DNA sequence: TGTGCCAGCAGTCGGGACAGTAACACCGGGGAGCTGTTTTTT. Translation: CASSRDSNTGELFF. This chain joins TRBV5-5 and TRBJ2-2; 7 bases match TRBD1. CDR3 length: 14 residues. Looked up from germline, CDR1 is SGHKS and CDR2 is YYEKEE (reference sequence). With V trimmed by 5 bases and J by 2 bases, 3 bases remained unmatched.

This clonotype has just a few counts. This chain joins TRBV7-9 and TRBJ2-1; 8 nucleotides align to TRBD2. Germline CDR1 reads SEHNR; CDR2 reads FQNEAQ (reference sequence). This CDR3 spans 16 amino acids. V was clipped by 5 bases and J by 8 bases; unmatched bases: 14. CDR3 in amino acids: CASSAPGAGGFYEQFF. As DNA, the CDR3 is TGTGCCAGCAGCGCCCCGGGGGCGGGAGGTTTCTATGAGCAGTTCTTC.

There are a few counts of this clonotype. Its ends do not fully match the called genes, so a read error is possible. This chain links TRBV7-7 with TRBJ2-2; a weak D match, TRBD1 (5 bases). Germline V gene data show CDR1 as SSHAT and CDR2 as FNYEAQ (reference sequence). This CDR3 comprises 14 residues. CDR3: CASSKGIGTGELFF. DNA of the CDR3: TGTGCTAGCAGTAAGGGGATTGGCACCGGGGAGCTGTTTTTT.

The rearrangement joins TRBV23-1 to TRBJ2-7; D is perhaps TRBD1 (6 bases). TRBV23-1 is designated an ORF whose function remains uncertain. Deletions cut 4 bases from V and 4 bases from J, with 14 bases between. The CDR3 runs 14 residues. CDR3 residues: CASSPQGKGYEQYF. The CDR3 DNA reads as TGCGCCAGCAGTCCGCAGGGGAAGGGATACGAGCAGTACTTC.

The rearrangement uses TRBV15 and TRBJ2-5; 8 bases are shared with TRBD2. Trimming removed 5 bases from V and 3 bases from J; junction bases left unmatched: 11. Germline assignment: CDR1 LNHNV and CDR2 YYDKDF (reference sequence). This CDR3 has 16 amino acids. Here the CDR3 reads CATSAGFSGTKETQYF. The CDR3 nucleotides read TGTGCCACCAGCGCAGGGTTTAGCGGGACGAAAGAGACCCAGTACTTC.

This clonotype came up many times. The gene calls are TRBV6-2 or TRBV6-3 and TRBJ2-1; D might be TRBD2 (5 bases). Germline lookup yields CDR1 MNHEY and CDR2 SVGEGT. Between the trimmed V and J ends, which lost 6 bases and 8 bases, there was a span of 11 bases. CDR3 size: 12 residues. DNA for the CDR3: TGTGCCAGCAGCCGCCGGGGAGATGAGCAGTTCTTC. This codes for CASSRRGDEQFF.

The chain links TRBV5-1 to TRBJ2-1, with 16 bases lining up with TRBD2. Germline CDR1 reads SGHRS; CDR2 reads YFSETQ. V lost 3 bases and J lost 7; bases outside the gene matches: 13. CDR3 size: 19 residues. This CDR3 is CASSSTGTSGGALGNEQFF. For the CDR3, the DNA is TGCGCCAGCAGCTCTACCGGGACTAGCGGGGGGGCGTTAGGGAATGAGCAGTTCTTC.

The chain recombines TRBV5-1 with TRBJ2-7; D not resolved. The CDR3 totals 14 residues. CDR1 and CDR2 (germline): SGHRS, YFSETQ. The germline V and J ends were trimmed by 4 bases and 0 bases, with 11 bases remaining between them. The CDR3 is CASSADWASYEQYF. The CDR3 bases are TGCGCCAGCAGCGCTGACTGGGCCTCCTACGAGCAGTACTTC. Full variable domain (remainder filled in from reference TRBV5-1 and TRBJ2-7): KAGVTQTPRYLIKTRGQQVTLSCSPISGHRSVSWYQQTPGQGLQFLFEYFSETQRNKGNFPGRFSGRQFSNSRSEMNVSTLELGDSALYLCASSADWASYEQYFGPGTRLTVT.

There are a few counts of this clonotype. This chain uses TRBV5-1 with TRBJ2-7, with 12 nucleotides matching TRBD2. The CDR3 covers 15 residues. The J segment lost 3 bases and the V segment lost 2 bases, leaving 3 bases of the junction unmatched. From germline, CDR1 is SGHRS and CDR2 YFSETQ. The CDR3 reads CASSLGTSGRYEQYF. CDR3 nucleotides: TGCGCCAGCAGCTTAGGGACTAGCGGGCGCTACGAGCAGTACTTC. The variable domain in full, completed from reference TRBV5-1 and TRBJ2-7, reads KAGVTQTPRYLIKTRGQQVTLSCSPISGHRSVSWYQQTPGQGLQFLFEYFSETQRNKGNFPGRFSGRQFSNSRSEMNVSTLELGDSALYLCASSLGTSGRYEQYFGPGTRLTVT.

This clonotype was picked up a small number of times. The rearrangement joins TRBV5-1 to TRBJ2-5; D perhaps matches TRBD2 (5 bases). The CDR3 is 14 residues long. The V gene lost 4 bases and the J gene lost 0 bases, with 10 bases spanning the gap. Germline CDR1 and CDR2: SGHRS and YFSETQ. The CDR3 spells CASSAREYQETQYF. The CDR3 nucleotides read TGCGCCAGCAGCGCGAGGGAGTACCAAGAGACCCAGTACTTC.

This sequence joins TRBV4-1 and TRBJ1-1; D is unresolved. This CDR3 has 12 amino acids. Trimming removed 5 bases from V and 4 bases from J, with 8 bases in between. The germline V gene has CDR1 MGHRA and CDR2 YSYEKL. In DNA, the CDR3 is TGCGCCAGCAGCAGATTAGGCACTGAAGCTTTCTTT. It yields the protein CASSRLGTEAFF.

V usage is TRBV12-3 or TRBV12-4 and J usage is TRBJ2-3, with D possibly TRBD2 on 5 matching bases. V was pared by 6 bases and J by 6 bases, with 16 bases between. The CDR3 loop spans 14 amino acids. The CDR3 DNA reads TGTGCCAGCAGGGGGAGTACGAGTGGGGATACGCAGTATTTT. This sequence encodes CASRGSTSGDTQYF.

The chain carries TRBV9 and TRBJ2-3; 11 bases line up with TRBD2. Germline V gives CDR1 SGDLS, CDR2 YYNGEE. Germline trimming cut 3 bases from V and 3 bases from J; bases unmatched to any gene: 6. CDR3 length equals 16 residues. The CDR3 sequence is CASSATSGVITDTQYF. The CDR3 coding sequence is TGTGCCAGCAGCGCGACTAGCGGGGTAATTACAGATACGCAGTATTTT. The variable domain in full, completed from reference TRBV9 and TRBJ2-3, reads DSGVTQTPKHLITATGQRVTLRCSPRSGDLSVYWYQQSLDQGLQFLIQYYNGEERAKGNILERFSAQQFPDLHSELNLSSLELGDSALYFCASSATSGVITDTQYFGPGTRLTVL.

The gene calls are TRBV3-1 and TRBJ2-6, with unresolved D. Germline assignment: CDR1 LGHDT and CDR2 YNNKEL (reference sequence). Trimming removed 1 base from V and 0 bases from J, with 10 bases in between. CDR3 size: 17 residues. The CDR3 DNA follows: TGTGCCAGCAGCCAAGTCGGCGGACGCTCTGGGGCCAACGTCCTGACTTTC. Translation gives CASSQVGGRSGANVLTF.

This clonotype was recorded a few times. The chain uses TRBV19 and TRBJ1-1, with D unclear. Per germline, CDR1 LNHDA and CDR2 SQIVND (reference sequence). The germline V and J ends were trimmed by 1 base and 8 bases, with 11 bases remaining between them. This CDR3 region has 13 residues. The CDR3 DNA is TGTGCCAGTAGTATAGCTGGAGGTGTCGAAGCTTTCTTT. Its translation is CASSIAGGVEAFF.

This clonotype was counted only a few times. The V and J genes are TRBV4-3 and TRBJ1-1; 7 bases align to TRBD1. V gave up 5 bases and J gave up 4 bases; unmatched junction bases: 10. The CDR3 consists of 15 residues. Germline V gene sequence: CDR1 LGHNA, CDR2 YSLEER. This CDR3 is CASSAQGDPSTEAFF. CDR3 nucleotide sequence: TGCGCCAGCAGCGCCCAGGGGGACCCCAGCACTGAAGCTTTCTTT.